A single sample gave rise to the 22 T cell receptor beta chains below, sequenced in a study of tumor and adjacent non-tumor tissue in lung cancer. RNA was extracted from bulk tissue without any cell sorting. This non-tumor lung sample came from over 3 cm beyond the tumor edge. Three rounds of nested PCR, following a modified ARM-PCR protocol, produced the TCRbeta library. TCRdb reprocessed the multiplex PCR reads with MiXCR, giving one entry per CDR3 protein. The table includes over 40,000 distinct CDR3 sequences, 74% detected once. Specimen: distant non-tumor lung tissue. Every receptor here comes from a woman aged 55-70 years with non-small cell lung cancer.

In the case of this clonotype: A junction boundary mismatches the germline segment, possibly from a read error. The chain recombines TRBV4-3 with TRBJ2-3; tentatively, D is TRBD1 (5 bases). This CDR3 comprises 15 residues. Germline V lookup: CDR1 LGHNA, CDR2 YSLEER. CDR3 protein: CANSQVQGVTDTQYF. CDR3 nucleotide sequence: TGCGCCAACAGCCAGGTACAAGGGGTAACAGATACGCAGTATTTT.

This clonotype appeared a single time. The junction shows a germline mismatch at one end, possibly a read error. This chain joins TRBV4-1 and TRBJ1-1; 11 nucleotides match TRBD1. CDR3 length equals 15 residues. The germline gives CDR1 MGHRA, CDR2 YSYEKL. The CDR3 DNA follows: TGTGCCGGCAGCCGAGGACAGGGGGCGAAGGCTGAAGCTTTCTTT. Encoded protein: CAGSRGQGAKAEAFF.

Of note for this clonotype: The CDR3 does not end in the conserved phenylalanine or tryptophan, so this is likely a read error. This chain connects TRBV11-3 to TRBJ2-5, with 8 bases fitting TRBD2. The CDR3 runs 14 residues. CDR1 SGHNT and CDR2 YENEEA come from the germline V gene. The CDR3 DNA is TGTACCAGCAGCATGAGACTAGCGCAAAAGACCCAGTACTTG. As protein: CTSSMRLAQKTQYL.

Points on this clonotype: The junction differs from germline at one of its ends, possibly a read error. The rearrangement joins TRBV4-3 to TRBJ2-5, with 7 nucleotides matching TRBD2. The CDR3 contains 15 residues. Germline CDR1 is LGHNA and CDR2 is YSLEER. CDR3 nucleotide sequence: TGCGCCAGCAGCCAAGATCGCGGGGGTCCTGAGACACAGTACTTC. This encodes CASSQDRGGPETQYF.

Points on this clonotype: Relative to the germline gene, one junction end is altered; a read error may explain this. This chain uses TRBV6-2 or TRBV6-3 with TRBJ1-2, with a weak D call TRBD1 (5 bases). This CDR3 region has 13 residues. CDR1 MNHEY and CDR2 SVGEGT come from the germline V gene. The CDR3 loop is CASIGREDSGYIF. The CDR3 DNA follows: TGTGCCAGTATCGGCAGGGAAGACTCTGGCTACATCTTC.

As to this clonotype: Here the CDR3 omits its conserved ending phenylalanine or tryptophan, so a read error is the likely source. The gene calls are TRBV6-5 and TRBJ2-1, with 8 positions matching TRBD2. The tail of the sequence fits TRBJ2-7 better, so the J call may be wrong. This CDR3 has 18 residues. Germline V gene sequence: CDR1 MNHEY, CDR2 SVGAGI. The CDR3: CASSYAPPGLGTHNEQYS. As DNA, the CDR3 is TGTGCCAGCAGTTACGCACCCCCGGGACTAGGGACACACAATGAGCAGTACTCC.

Of note for this clonotype: Without the conserved terminal phenylalanine or tryptophan, this CDR3 likely stems from a read error. The chain is built from TRBV6-6 and TRBJ1-6, with unresolved D. Germline V CDR1 and CDR2: MNHNY, SVGAGI (reference sequence). The CDR3 sequence is 17 residues long. CDR3 loop: CASSFDEESSYNSPLHI. For the CDR3, the DNA is TGTGCCAGCAGTTTTGATGAAGAGAGCTCATATAATTCGCCCCTCCACATT.

Concerning this clonotype: Mismatch with germline at one junction end may stem from a read error. V usage is TRBV12-3 or TRBV12-4 and J usage is TRBJ1-5, with 7 bases lining up with TRBD1. The CDR3 runs 15 residues. CDR3 protein: CTSTPTGKLSQPRHF. The CDR3 DNA reads TGTACCAGCACCCCGACAGGGAAGCTAAGCCAGCCCCGGCATTTT.

In its sample, this clonotype was seen a few times. A junction end diverges from the germline sequence, so it may reflect a read error. The chain has TRBV6-5 and TRBJ2-5; D assignment may be TRBD1 or TRBD2 (5 bases each). Looked up from germline, CDR1 is MNHEY and CDR2 is SVGAGI. The CDR3 covers 14 residues. This CDR3 reads CANSRTGGQKTQYF. In DNA, the CDR3 is TGTGCCAACAGTCGGACTGGGGGTCAAAAGACCCAGTATTTC.

To note about this clonotype: A read error may account for a junction end that differs from germline. The chain's CDR3 is CVNSFDEESSYNSPLHF. In nucleotides, the CDR3 is TGTGTCAATAGTTTTGATGAAGAGAGCTCCTATAATTCACCCCTTCACTTT. The chain employs TRBV6-6 and TRBJ1-6; D is ambiguous. This CDR3 has 17 residues. In germline, CDR1 is MNHNY, CDR2 SVGAGI (reference sequence).

With respect to this clonotype: Given the absence of the conserved phenylalanine or tryptophan at the CDR3 end, a read error is likely. The chain uses TRBV4-1 and TRBJ2-3, with unresolved D. CDR1 is MGHRA, CDR2 YSYEKL, per germline. The CDR3 extends over 13 amino acids. The CDR3 nucleotides are TGCGCCAGCAGCCAAGAAACACAAGATGCGCAGTATATT. Its translation is CASSQETQDAQYI.

Remarks on this clonotype: The junction departs from the called germline gene at one end, perhaps through a read error. The chain combines TRBV12-3 or TRBV12-4 with TRBJ1-1; unclear D gene. CDR3 length: 15 amino acids. The CDR3 loop is CVNIPQAGRSTEAFF. The DNA of the CDR3 is TGTGTCAACATCCCTCAGGCAGGTCGGAGCACTGAAGCATTCTTT.

The chain couples TRBV6-2 or TRBV6-3 to TRBJ1-1, with D possibly matching TRBD1 (5 bases). V lost 6 bases to trimming and J lost 6 bases, with 17 bases between them. Germline CDR1 reads MNHEY; CDR2 reads SVGEGT. There are 14 residues in the CDR3. CDR3 nucleotides: TGTGCCAGCAGCCATGGCCGGGGCGGCGCTGAAGCTTTCTTT. Residues: CASSHGRGGAEAFF.

This clonotype came up many times. The CDR3 reads CASSLLAGGYNEQFF. In nucleotides, the CDR3 is TGTGCCAGCAGTCTTCTAGCGGGAGGGTACAATGAGCAGTTCTTC. V is TRBV28 and J is TRBJ2-1, with TRBD2 matching over 12 bases. The CDR3 runs 15 residues. V dropped 5 bases and J dropped 4; count of bases not matched to a gene: 3. Looked up from germline, CDR1 is MDHEN and CDR2 is SYDVKM.

On this clonotype: The germline gene is not matched at one end of the junction; a read error may be the cause. V gene TRBV11-3 combines with J gene TRBJ2-1; 7 nucleotides agree with TRBD2. The CDR3 is 18 amino acids. Per the germline V gene, CDR1 is SGHNT and CDR2 is YENEEA. The CDR3 nucleotides read TGTGCCAGCAGCTTAGGCCTAGCGGAGGGGAGCTATGATAGTGAGCAGTTATTC. It yields the protein CASSLGLAEGSYDSEQLF.

This clonotype was recorded once. One end of the junction fails to match germline, which may point to a read error. The rearrangement joins TRBV5-1 to TRBJ2-3; D ambiguous. This CDR3 spans 13 amino acids. The germline CDR1 and CDR2 sequences are SGHRS and YFSETQ. DNA for the CDR3: TGCGCCAGCAGCTTGGAATTTAGGGATACTCAGTATTTT. It translates to CASSLEFRDTQYF.

About this clonotype itself: The DNA is omitted, as the CDR3 cannot be located on it reliably, and the CDR3 follows TCRdb's listing. The chain is built from TRBV4-3 and TRBJ2-2. Including both end residues, the CDR3 is 17 amino acids long. Germline V lookup: CDR1 LGHNA, CDR2 YSLEER. The CDR3 sequence: CTSRQEVARFGNGGLFF.

Worth noting for this clonotype: The conserved final phenylalanine or tryptophan is absent from the CDR3, which likely points to a read error. The V and J genes are TRBV12-3 or TRBV12-4 and TRBJ1-1; D call uncertain. There are 14 residues in the CDR3. V was pared by 3 bases and J by 1 base, with 9 bases between. DNA of the CDR3: TGTGCCAGCAGTTTGAACAGCGGGAACACTGAAGCTTTCTAT. Residues: CASSLNSGNTEAFY.

Concerning this clonotype: At one of its ends the junction is not consistent with the germline gene, which may arise from a read error. V and J are TRBV6-6 and TRBJ2-2; tentative D call: TRBD1 (6 bases). Per germline, CDR1 MNHNY and CDR2 SVGAGI (reference sequence). CDR3 length: 15 residues. The chain's CDR3 is CACSPGTWDTGELFF. The CDR3 nucleotides read TGTGCCTGCAGTCCCGGGACATGGGACACCGGGGAGCTGTTTTTT.

The chain joins TRBV6-2 or TRBV6-3 to TRBJ2-7; D call uncertain. In germline, CDR1 is MNHEY, CDR2 SVGEGT. Between the trimmed V and J ends, which lost 10 bases and 1 base, there was a span of 17 bases. The CDR3 is 14 amino acids. In nucleotides, the CDR3 is TGTGCCAACACGAGCAACGTGGGTTCCTACGAGCAGTACTTC. Translating it yields CANTSNVGSYEQYF.

This clonotype has a count of ten or more. The chain links TRBV30 to TRBJ2-6; D is unresolved. The germline V gene encodes CDR1 GTSNPN and CDR2 SVGIG (reference sequence). Trimming shortened V by 5 bases and J by 0 bases, and 5 bases separated the two germline ends. This CDR3 is built from 13 residues. Written as DNA, the CDR3 is TGTGCCTGGGCCATCTCTGGGGCCAACGTCCTGACTTTC. This gives the protein CAWAISGANVLTF.

As to this clonotype: The missing conserved phenylalanine or tryptophan at the end of this CDR3 makes a read error likely. The J gene is TRBJ1-5, the V gene TRBV5-5; D call uncertain. Germline V gene lookup returns CDR1 SGHKS and CDR2 YYEKEE (reference sequence). The ends were cut back, 1 base at V and 2 bases at J, with 25 bases in the middle. This CDR3 has 20 amino acids. The CDR3 is CASSLKFRPAVSGGNQPQHS. As DNA, the CDR3 is TGTGCCAGCAGCTTGAAATTTAGGCCCGCGGTATCTGGCGGCAATCAGCCCCAGCATTCT.